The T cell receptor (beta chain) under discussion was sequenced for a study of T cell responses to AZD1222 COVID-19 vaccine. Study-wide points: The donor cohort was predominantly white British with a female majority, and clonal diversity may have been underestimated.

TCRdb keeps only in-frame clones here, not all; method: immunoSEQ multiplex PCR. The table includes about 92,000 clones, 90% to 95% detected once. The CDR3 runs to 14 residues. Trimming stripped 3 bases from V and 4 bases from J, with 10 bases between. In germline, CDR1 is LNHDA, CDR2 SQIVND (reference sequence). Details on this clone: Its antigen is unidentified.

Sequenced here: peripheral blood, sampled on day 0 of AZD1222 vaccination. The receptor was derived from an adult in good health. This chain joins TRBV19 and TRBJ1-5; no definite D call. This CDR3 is CASSISRSNQPQHF. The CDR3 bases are TGTGCCAGTAGTATCTCTCGTTCGAATCAGCCCCAGCATTTT. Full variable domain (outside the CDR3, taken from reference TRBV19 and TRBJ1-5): DGGITQSPKYLFRKEGQNVTLSCEQNLNHDAMYWYRQDPGQGLRLIYYSQIVNDFQKGDIAEGYSVSREKKESFPLTVTSAQKNPTAFYLCASSISRSNQPQHFGDGTRLSIL.